These T cell receptor beta chains were read from a single sample in a study of T cell clones after liver transplantation. Some clones are missing from TCRdb's copy, which holds only in-frame ones; the method was immunoSEQ multiplex PCR. The table records about 120,000 clones, about nine tenths of them present only once. The sequencing used CD4+ T cells from blood, collected 12 months after liver transplant. These receptors came from a human patient who received a liver transplant. Some of the T cells may derive from the graft donor. Both conserved end residues are part of each CDR3. A D gene is named only where the DNA matches it firmly. Rows give clone size only sometimes, using once, few, many, or a class for an expanded clone.

clone_size,v_call,j_call,d_call,cdr3_aa,cdr3_nt
NA,TRBV11-3,TRBJ2-5,TRBD2,CASSSSLTSGQETQYF,TGTGCCAGCAGCTCTTCCTTGACTAGCGGACAAGAGACCCAGTACTTC
NA,TRBV11-2,TRBJ2-1,TRBD2,CASSFTPAGVGNEQFF,TGTGCCAGCAGCTTCACGCCAGCGGGAGTAGGGAATGAGCAGTTCTTC
NA,TRBV5-1,TRBJ1-1,TRBD1,CASSPTRTGAEAFF,TGCGCCAGCAGCCCGACCCGGACAGGGGCTGAAGCTTTCTTT
NA,TRBV5-1,TRBJ2-7,TRBD2,CASSLSGLVGYEQYF,TGCGCCAGCAGCTTATCGGGACTAGTGGGCTACGAGCAGTACTTC
NA,TRBV7-9,TRBJ1-5,TRBD1,CASSTGESNQPQHF,TGTGCCAGCAGCACAGGGGAAAGTAATCAGCCCCAGCATTTT
few,TRBV19,TRBJ2-7,NA,CASSLERGAEQYF,TGTGCCAGCAGCCTCGAGAGGGGCGCCGAGCAGTACTTC
NA,TRBV30,TRBJ1-2,TRBD1,CAWRGQGVNGYTF,TGTGCCTGGAGAGGACAGGGGGTGAATGGCTACACCTTC
NA,TRBV19,TRBJ2-1,TRBD2,CASSTFAGGSYNEQFF,TGTGCCAGTAGCACTTTCGCGGGCGGGAGCTACAATGAGCAGTTCTTC
once,TRBV4-2,TRBJ2-7,NA,CASSQETGDSYEQYF,TGTGCCAGCAGCCAAGAGACAGGAGATTCCTACGAGCAGTACTTC
once,TRBV6-6,TRBJ1-1,NA,CASSYSAGWTTEAFF,TGTGCCAGCAGTTACTCGGCAGGGTGGACCACTGAAGCTTTCTTT
NA,TRBV20-1,TRBJ2-5,NA,CSARVFETQYF,TGCAGTGCGAGGGTGTTCGAGACCCAGTACTTC
once,TRBV15,TRBJ2-2,NA,CATSQTGGPGELFF,TGTGCCACCAGCCAGACTGGTGGGCCCGGGGAGCTGTTTTTT
NA,TRBV6-5,TRBJ2-5,NA,CASSYSRQETQYF,TGTGCCAGCAGTTACTCCCGTCAAGAGACCCAGTACTTC
NA,TRBV6-1,TRBJ2-2,TRBD1,CASGTGGDTGELFF,TGTGCCAGCGGGACAGGGGGGGACACCGGGGAGCTGTTTTTT
NA,TRBV4-2,TRBJ2-1,TRBD2,CASSQESPSASGRGNEQFF,TGTGCCAGCAGCCAAGAGAGCCCCTCGGCTAGCGGGAGGGGGAATGAGCAGTTCTTC
NA,TRBV19,TRBJ2-1,NA,CASSTWRTPVQFF,TGTGCCAGTAGTACCTGGCGGACACCAGTACAGTTCTTC
NA,TRBV19,TRBJ2-2,NA,CASSKGQYTGELFF,TGTGCCAGTAGTAAGGGACAATACACCGGGGAGCTGTTTTTT
NA,TRBV5-1,TRBJ2-5,NA,CASSLGGQKETQYF,TGCGCCAGCAGCTTGGGCGGACAGAAAGAGACCCAGTACTTC
NA,TRBV10-3,TRBJ2-1,TRBD2,CATRPSGRTYNEQFF,TGTGCCACCCGACCTAGCGGGAGAACCTACAATGAGCAGTTCTTC
NA,TRBV7-2,TRBJ1-4,TRBD1,CASSFETGLREKLFF,TGTGCCAGCAGCTTCGAGACAGGGCTGCGGGAAAAACTGTTTTTT
NA,TRBV28,TRBJ2-1,TRBD2,CASSLLAGGGNNEQFF,TGTGCCAGCAGCTTACTAGCGGGAGGGGGGAACAATGAGCAGTTCTTC
NA,TRBV14,TRBJ2-7,TRBD1,CASSNDRVGEQYF,TGTGCCAGCAGCAACGACAGGGTCGGCGAGCAGTACTTC
NA,TRBV23-1,TRBJ1-5,TRBD1,CASSLHRGGNQPQHF,TGCGCCAGCAGTCTCCACAGGGGAGGTAATCAGCCCCAGCATTTT
NA,TRBV23-1,TRBJ2-3,NA,CASSQSPEVLGATDTQYF,TGCGCCAGCAGTCAATCCCCTGAGGTCTTGGGGGCCACAGATACGCAGTATTTT
NA,TRBV27,TRBJ2-1,TRBD2,CASSKTSGRSFSSYNEQFF,TGTGCCAGCAGTAAAACTAGCGGGAGGTCATTTAGCTCCTACAATGAGCAGTTCTTC
NA,TRBV19,TRBJ1-5,NA,CASSEAGKLGQPQHF,TGTGCCAGTAGTGAAGCAGGGAAGCTAGGTCAGCCCCAGCATTTT
NA,TRBV5-1,TRBJ2-5,TRBD1,CASSWTGGVETQYF,TGCGCCAGCAGCTGGACAGGGGGTGTAGAGACCCAGTACTTC
NA,TRBV28,TRBJ1-2,NA,CASSLSGNGGYTF,TGTGCCAGCAGTTTATCCGGGAACGGTGGCTACACCTTC
NA,TRBV19,TRBJ2-5,TRBD2,CASNSGSRKTQYF,TGTGCCAGTAATAGCGGGAGTCGGAAGACCCAGTACTTC
NA,TRBV2,TRBJ2-7,NA,CASTEQRIGLEQYF,TGTGCCAGCACCGAACAGCGGATTGGGCTCGAGCAGTACTTC
NA,TRBV19,TRBJ2-3,NA,CASSGRGTQYF,TGTGCCAGTAGCGGCCGGGGCACGCAGTATTTT
NA,TRBV7-8,TRBJ2-5,TRBD2,CASRDGTTQETQYF,TGTGCCAGCAGGGATGGGACTACCCAAGAGACCCAGTACTTC
NA,TRBV7-9,TRBJ1-4,NA,CASSLGRGNEKLFF,TGTGCCAGCAGCTTAGGACGCGGTAATGAAAAACTGTTTTTT
NA,TRBV10-3,TRBJ2-7,TRBD1,CAISSPWDRGYEQYF,TGTGCCATCAGCTCTCCGTGGGACAGGGGGTACGAGCAGTACTTC
NA,TRBV19,TRBJ1-2,TRBD1,CASSIGTGSGYTF,TGTGCCAGTAGTATCGGGACAGGGAGCGGCTACACCTTC
once,TRBV5-1,TRBJ2-3,TRBD2,CASSLAGGTDTQYF,TGCGCCAGCAGCTTGGCGGGAGGTACAGATACGCAGTATTTT
once,TRBV11-1,TRBJ1-1,NA,CASSLVPGWYTEAFF,TGTGCCAGCAGCTTAGTTCCAGGGTGGTACACTGAAGCTTTCTTT
NA,TRBV5-1,TRBJ2-1,TRBD2,CASSLIAGVKDEQFF,TGCGCCAGCAGCCTTATAGCGGGAGTGAAGGATGAGCAGTTCTTC
NA,TRBV10-2,TRBJ2-7,TRBD1,CASSPLPPTGVPSYEQYF,TGCGCCAGCAGTCCTCTGCCTCCGACAGGGGTGCCTTCCTACGAGCAGTACTTC